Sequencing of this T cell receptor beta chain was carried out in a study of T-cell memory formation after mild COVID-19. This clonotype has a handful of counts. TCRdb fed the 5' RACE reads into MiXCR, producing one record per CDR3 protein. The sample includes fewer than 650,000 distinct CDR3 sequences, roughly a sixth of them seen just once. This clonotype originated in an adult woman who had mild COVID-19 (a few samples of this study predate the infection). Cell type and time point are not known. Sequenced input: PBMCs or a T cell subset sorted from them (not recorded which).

This CDR3 is CASSTEGGYYGYTF. CDR3 coding DNA: TGTGCCAGCAGTACCGAGGGGGGCTACTATGGCTACACCTTC. The chain uses TRBV12-3 or TRBV12-4 and TRBJ1-2, with D perhaps TRBD1 (6 bases). The CDR3 extends over 14 amino acids. Trimming cost V 5 bases and J 3 bases, with 13 bases left between them.